The clone carrying this T cell receptor beta chain has a count of ten or more. The sample is drawn from a study of CD8+CD57+ T cells in acquired aplastic anemia. Genomic DNA was employed as the template in profiling TCR beta VDJ and CDR3. Each CDR3 protein is one row after TCRdb ran MiXCR on the reads. The sample records some 140,000 distinct CDR3 sequences, just over 50% being singletons. Trimming took off 0 bases at V and 2 bases at J, with 18 bases between the two ends. From germline, CDR1 is SGHRS and CDR2 YFSETQ. CDR3 length equals 17 residues. Patients included in sequencing had previously demonstrated CD8+CD57+ cell expansion by flow cytometry.

The receptor was isolated from a human donor with aplastic anemia. Sequencing was done on a sample of sorted CD4+, CD8+, or CD8+CD57+ T cells (not recorded which) from PBMCs. The chain couples TRBV5-1 to TRBJ2-7, with D tentatively TRBD1 (5 bases). The CDR3 region has the DNA TGCGCCAGCAGCTTGGTTCCCCCCAGGGTCCACCCCTACGAGCAGTACTTC. It is translated as CASSLVPPRVHPYEQYF.